The rows below give T cell receptor beta chains drawn from one sample of a study of metastatic and nonmetastatic thyroid tumors. TCRdb reprocessed the PCR reads using MiXCR. In the table there are around 18,000 clones, roughly 36% of which are singletons. Material: tumor tissue. The receptors come from a female donor with papillary thyroid cancer or a benign thyroid nodule (not recorded which). Some clones in this sample may be carry-over from other donors' samples. Both conserved end residues are part of each CDR3. The order of the fields is V gene, CDR3 length, J gene, CDR3 protein.

TRBV9	15	TRBJ2-7	CASSPGTGGLYEQYF
TRBV18	16	TRBJ1-3	CASSPAMQSSGNTIYF
TRBV28	14	TRBJ2-7	CASNPPGAGGIKYF
TRBV6-2/TRBV6-3	14	TRBJ2-1	CASSSASGGLEQFF
TRBV30	13	TRBJ2-1	CAWSLIPGDEQFF
TRBV14	16	TRBJ2-5	CASSQGVTSGEETQYF
TRBV28	16	TRBJ1-6	CASTRSPLVDNSPLHF
TRBV28	13	TRBJ1-5	CASSLNLYQPQHF
TRBV18	16	TRBJ2-7	CASSPPQAASSYEQYF
TRBV30	12	TRBJ1-3	CAWSVSGNTIYF
TRBV12-3/TRBV12-4	11	TRBJ2-7	CASSFGYEQYF
TRBV7-7	13	TRBJ2-2	CASTHSGAGELFF
TRBV7-3	14	TRBJ2-1	CASIPGLAAWEQFF
TRBV19	13	TRBJ1-2	CASSIPGYYGYTF
TRBV6-4	16	TRBJ2-1	CASSDGGASSYNEQFF
TRBV7-2	13	TRBJ1-5	CASSLEAFQPQHF
TRBV24-1	15	TRBJ2-1	CATSEPGTGYSEQFF
TRBV30	12	TRBJ2-7	CAWTLWGGEQYF
TRBV27	15	TRBJ2-6	CASTSTGAGANVLTF
TRBV28	13	TRBJ1-2	CASSSGQGYGYTF
TRBV20-1	16	TRBJ2-7	CSARDPLGQGAGEQYF
TRBV4-2	15	TRBJ2-7	CASSQEWTGSGEQYF
TRBV19	15	TRBJ2-2	CASRSRGGNTGELFF
TRBV19	13	TRBJ1-5	CASSIKPTQPQHF
TRBV12-3/TRBV12-4	17	TRBJ1-5	CASSIGQGDHSNQPQHF
TRBV25-1	16	TRBJ2-7	CASSELTGGSPYEQYF
TRBV5-1	15	TRBJ1-1	CASRGGGGMNTEAFF
TRBV12-3/TRBV12-4	17	TRBJ2-1	CASRLGTGTTSYNEQFF
TRBV19	16	TRBJ2-3	CASSIAPSGGGDTQYF
TRBV6-1	14	TRBJ2-3	CASGFGQSTDTQYF
TRBV20-1	15	TRBJ2-2	CSAPRQGSNTGELFF
TRBV19	10	TRBJ1-2	CASRNYGYTF
TRBV28	14	TRBJ2-7	CASSLAGGPYEQYF
TRBV20-1	14	TRBJ2-7	CSASLPATPYEQYF
TRBV6-1	13	TRBJ1-1	CASSEEGALGAFF
TRBV11-2	13	TRBJ1-4	CASAGWSNEKLFF
TRBV5-1	16	TRBJ2-3	CASSGGLAQSTDTQYF
TRBV10-2	13	TRBJ1-2	CASSYGGADGYTF
TRBV6-1	15	TRBJ2-3	CASSDVTVITDTQYF
TRBV7-2	14	TRBJ1-5	CASSLRGGNQPQHF
TRBV30	14	TRBJ1-1	CAWSVWGGATEAFF
TRBV28	12	TRBJ1-5	CASRGRNQPQHF
TRBV27	13	TRBJ2-1	CASSLVRGHEQFF
TRBV5-1	12	TRBJ1-1	CASSLLKGEAFF
TRBV5-4	14	TRBJ1-1	CASSLSVGTTEAFF
TRBV6-2/TRBV6-3	11	TRBJ2-3	CASSYGGTQYF
TRBV12-5	15	TRBJ2-1	CASGLVVAGVVEQFF